The 20 T cell receptor beta chains listed next were all sequenced from one sample in a study of cytomegalovirus exposure and HLA in healthy donors. It was with 60 Vbeta and 13 Jbeta primers that the PCR ran. Clones were sequenced by immunoSEQ multiplex PCR, and TCRdb holds only the in-frame ones, with some missing. The table has about 140,000 clones, 80% seen once; the top ten hold about 2.2%. Sequenced: PBMCs. Source of these receptors: a man between 50 and 59 years old in good health and CMV-seronegative.

This clone was seen only once. V gene TRBV7-9 combines with J gene TRBJ2-1; maybe TRBD1 (6 bases). This CDR3 has 13 amino acids. CDR1 and CDR2 (germline): SEHNR, FQNEAQ (reference sequence). Trimming removed 7 bases from V and 5 bases from J, with 12 bases in between. The CDR3 protein is CASMRTENNEQFF. Here the CDR3 DNA reads TGTGCCAGCATGCGGACAGAGAACAATGAGCAGTTCTTC.

This clone has only a few counts. The chain is built from TRBV9 and TRBJ2-3; TRBD1 is a possible D gene (5 bases). The CDR3 runs to 15 residues. V lost 1 base to trimming and J lost 0 bases, with 9 bases between them. CDR1 SGDLS and CDR2 YYNGEE come from the germline V gene. This CDR3 is CASSVWGLSTDTQYF. For the CDR3, the DNA is TGTGCCAGCAGCGTATGGGGCCTTAGCACAGATACGCAGTATTTT.

The rearrangement joins TRBV30 to TRBJ2-7, with 9 bases identical to TRBD2. The CDR3 length is 17 residues. The junction had 10 bases not matched to a gene; V was cut back by 1 base and J by 0 bases. Germline V gives CDR1 GTSNPN, CDR2 SVGIG (reference sequence). CDR3 protein: CAWSAAGLAISSYEQYF. CDR3 in DNA: TGTGCCTGGAGTGCCGCCGGACTAGCGATCAGCTCCTACGAGCAGTACTTC.

V usage is TRBV4-1 and J usage is TRBJ1-1, with D unclear. Germline CDR1 MGHRA, CDR2 YSYEKL. The CDR3 covers 13 residues. V lost 4 bases, J lost 0 bases, and 6 bases lay in between. The CDR3 bases are TGCGCCAGCAGCCTAGCCATGAACACTGAAGCTTTCTTT. Protein product: CASSLAMNTEAFF.

This chain connects TRBV6-6 to TRBJ1-2; TRBD1 might be the D (5 bases). V was trimmed by 2 bases and J by 3 bases, leaving 13 bases between them. The CDR3 runs to 15 residues. From germline, CDR1 is MNHNY and CDR2 SVGAGI (reference sequence). In nucleotides, the CDR3 is TGTGCCAGCAGTTACGGGCGGGGGGGTGACTATGGCTACACCTTC. Its translation is CASSYGRGGDYGYTF.

V and J are TRBV4-1 and TRBJ2-5, with 12 bases lining up with TRBD2. V lost 0 bases and J lost 7; bases outside the gene matches: 3. In germline, CDR1 is MGHRA, CDR2 YSYEKL. CDR3 length equals 15 residues. The DNA of the CDR3 is TGCGCCAGCAGCCAAGAAGCGACTAGCGGGAGGACCCAGTACTTC. Translating gives CASSQEATSGRTQYF.

This clone was seen only a few times. The rearrangement links TRBV2 to TRBJ2-5; the D gene is possibly TRBD2 (5 bases). This CDR3 has 14 amino acids. Germline assignment: CDR1 SNHLY and CDR2 FYNNEI. Trimming cost V 4 bases and J 5 bases, with 14 bases left between them. The CDR3 coding sequence is TGTGCCAGCAGTGCCGGGTTCCCGGGGGAGACCCAGTACTTC. It specifies CASSAGFPGETQYF.

V usage is TRBV9 and J usage is TRBJ2-5; TRBD2 might be the D (5 bases). CDR1 is SGDLS, CDR2 YYNGEE, per germline. This CDR3 comprises 14 residues. V lost 0 bases and J 0 bases, leaving 6 bases between the germline ends. The CDR3 is CASSVGGNQETQYF. In DNA form, the CDR3 reads TGTGCCAGCAGCGTAGGAGGGAACCAAGAGACCCAGTACTTC.

The chain couples TRBV7-2 to TRBJ2-7; 8 nucleotides line up with TRBD1. CDR3 length equals 13 residues. CDR1 and CDR2 from the germline V gene are SGHTA and FQGNSA. V gave up 5 bases and J gave up 7 bases; unmatched junction bases: 7. The CDR3 sequence is CASSLTGVREQYF. The CDR3 nucleotides are TGTGCCAGCAGCCTGACAGGGGTAAGGGAGCAGTACTTC. The entire variable domain, with the rest obtained from reference TRBV7-2 and TRBJ2-7, is as follows: GAGVSQSPSNKVTEKGKDVELRCDPISGHTALYWYRQSLGQGLEFLIYFQGNSAPDKSGLPSDRFSAERTGGSVSTLTIQRTQQEDSAVYLCASSLTGVREQYFGPGTRLTVT.

For the CDR3, the DNA is TGTGCCAGCAGTGCAGGGATGAACACTGAAGCTTTCTTT. Amino acid sequence: CASSAGMNTEAFF. The V gene is TRBV6-5, the J gene TRBJ1-1; a weak D match, TRBD1 (5 bases). The V end lost 5 bases, the J end lost 0 bases, and 7 bases lay between the germline ends. CDR1 and CDR2 (germline): MNHEY, SVGAGI. There are 13 residues in the CDR3.

This clone was counted a few times. V is TRBV7-9 and J is TRBJ2-7, with TRBD2 as a possible D gene (6 bases). The CDR3 is 15 residues long. Germline V gene data show CDR1 as SEHNR and CDR2 as FQNEAQ (reference sequence). Trimming took 4 bases from V and 3 from J, leaving 16 bases between them. The CDR3 sequence: CASSSLAGRNYEQYF. CDR3 DNA: TGTGCCAGCAGCTCCCTTGCGGGACGGAACTACGAGCAGTACTTC.

V is TRBV6-5 and J is TRBJ2-4; D is unclear. The germline gives CDR1 MNHEY, CDR2 SVGAGI. CDR3 length: 15 residues. Trimming stripped 6 bases from V and 5 bases from J, with 17 bases between. The DNA for the CDR3 is TGTGCCAGCAGGATAACACATGGCATTGAAAACATTCAGTACTTC. Translated, it gives CASRITHGIENIQYF.

The CDR3 DNA is TGTGCCAGCAGCTTAGAGGCAGGGAAGAATTCACCCCTCCACTTT. Its protein is CASSLEAGKNSPLHF. The rearrangement joins TRBV7-8 to TRBJ1-6; perhaps TRBD1 as D (5 bases). Trimming left V 1 base short and J 7 bases short, with 11 bases between. Germline CDR1 is SGHVS and CDR2 is FQNEAQ. The CDR3 has 15 residues.

V usage is TRBV19 and J usage is TRBJ1-3; TRBD1 matches 7 bases. V was pared by 5 bases and J by 4 bases, with 5 bases of the junction left unmatched. Looked up from germline, CDR1 is LNHDA and CDR2 is SQIVND (reference sequence). This CDR3 region has 14 residues. The CDR3 sequence: CASSLRGHGNTIYF. The CDR3 bases are TGTGCCAGTAGTTTGAGGGGGCACGGAAACACCATATATTTT.

The V call is TRBV29-1, the J call TRBJ1-1; no definite D call. The germline V gene encodes CDR1 SQVTM and CDR2 ANQGSEA. This CDR3 is built from 13 residues. Trimming pared 3 bases from V and 11 bases from J, leaving 19 bases between. CDR3 bases: TGCAGCGTTGACCCGGGTATAAGTCTTAGGGCTTTCTTT. Protein: CSVDPGISLRAFF.

The rearrangement uses TRBV7-2 and TRBJ1-2; D is possibly TRBD1 (5 bases). The germline V gene has CDR1 SGHTA and CDR2 FQGNSA. Trimming stripped 5 bases from V and 4 bases from J, with 14 bases between. The CDR3 runs to 14 residues. DNA of the CDR3: TGTGCCAGCAGCGACAATCAGGGATCCTATGGCTACACCTTC. Residues: CASSDNQGSYGYTF.

The V gene is TRBV11-3, the J gene TRBJ2-2; 7 nucleotides match TRBD1. V lost 10 bases to trimming and J lost 7 bases; unmatched junction nucleotides: 15. The CDR3 is made up of 15 amino acids. CDR1 is SGHNT, CDR2 YENEEA, per germline. CDR3 bases: TGTGCCACCCACAGGGACAGAGGTTTTGGCGGGGAGCTGTTTTTT. Its translation: CATHRDRGFGGELFF.

This clone came up a few times. The rearrangement links TRBV28 to TRBJ1-1; TRBD1 aligns across 9 bases. Germline CDR1 is MDHEN and CDR2 is SYDVKM. This CDR3 contains 15 residues. J gave up 3 bases and V 4 bases, and 6 bases lay outside the gene matches. CDR3 amino acids: CASSSWTGADTEAFF. The CDR3, as DNA: TGTGCCAGCAGTTCCTGGACAGGGGCGGACACTGAAGCTTTCTTT.

The genes are TRBV14 and TRBJ2-3; 8 bases are a match to TRBD2. This CDR3 comprises 14 residues. With V trimmed by 6 bases and J by 0 bases, 2 bases remained unmatched. The germline gives CDR1 SGHDN, CDR2 FVKESK. The CDR3 DNA is TGTGCCAGCAGAAGGACTAGCAGCACAGATACGCAGTATTTT. This sequence encodes CASRRTSSTDTQYF.

The V call is TRBV9, the J call TRBJ1-1, with 8 bases lining up with TRBD1. The V gene end was trimmed by 0 bases and the J gene end by 6 bases; junction bases not matched to a gene: 10. There are 16 residues in the CDR3. CDR1 and CDR2 from the germline V gene are SGDLS and YYNGEE. The CDR3 here is CASSVAESRGQSEAFF. The CDR3 DNA is TGTGCCAGCAGCGTAGCGGAGAGCAGGGGGCAATCTGAAGCTTTCTTT.